A single sample gave rise to the 7 T cell receptor beta chains below, sequenced in a study of T cell repertoires in cytomegalovirus infection (dated by TCRdb to the late 2010s). Sequencing took place on an Illumina HiSeq 1500. TCRdb ran its own pipeline on the public reads, namely fastp trimming at Q25 and MiXCR clone calling, and kept in-frame beta chains. Every CDR3 protein is listed once, alongside the most common genes and DNA of its rows. The sample records 630,000 or so distinct CDR3 sequences, roughly 26% of which are singletons. Roughly 8% of the sample lies in the top ten. Sequenced input: CD8+ T cells from PBMCs. These receptors originate from a human donor in good health (CMV status not recorded). Some clones in this sample may be carry-over from other donors' samples.

This clonotype was recorded at least ten times. The chain has TRBV28 and TRBJ1-1, with no clear D. CDR1 and CDR2 from the germline V gene are MDHEN and SYDVKM. The CDR3 totals 12 residues. Between the trimmed V and J ends, which lost 1 base and 2 bases, there was a span of 2 bases. The CDR3 bases are TGTGCCAGCAGTTTATATAACACTGAAGCTTTCTTT. Translating it yields CASSLYNTEAFF.

This clonotype was counted at least ten times. V gene TRBV7-9 combines with J gene TRBJ2-7; 8 bases map to TRBD1. Germline loops: CDR1 SEHNR, CDR2 FQNEAQ (reference sequence). The CDR3 is 14 amino acids. The V gene end was trimmed by 4 bases and the J gene end by 2 bases; junction bases not matched to a gene: 4. The CDR3 region is CASSSRTGTYEQYF. The CDR3 DNA is TGTGCCAGCAGCTCCCGGACAGGGACCTACGAGCAGTACTTC.

About this clonotype: This may come from a read error, since a much larger clone is one base off. The rearrangement uses TRBV7-6 and TRBJ2-2; D may match TRBD1 or TRBD2 (5 bases each). The length of the CDR3 is 16 residues. In germline, CDR1 is SGHVS, CDR2 FNYEAQ. The CDR3 reads CASSVEQGADTGEQFF. CDR3 DNA sequence: TGTGCCAGCAGCGTAGAGCAGGGCGCGGACACCGGGGAGCAGTTTTTT.

This clonotype was counted a single time. J is TRBJ2-1 and V is TRBV20-1; TRBD1 might be the D (5 bases). The V end was cut by 1 base, the J end by 7 bases, with 14 bases between. The length of the CDR3 is 14 residues. CDR1 and CDR2 from the germline V gene are DFQATT and SNEGSKA (reference sequence). CDR3 DNA sequence: TGCAGTGCTAGAGGTGGCAGGGATTTTAATGAGCAGTTCTTC. It is translated as CSARGGRDFNEQFF.

This clonotype came up once. The chain recombines TRBV28 with TRBJ2-7, with D maybe TRBD1 (6 bases). Germline CDR1 is MDHEN and CDR2 is SYDVKM. CDR3 length equals 14 residues. CDR3 nucleotides: TGTACCAGCAGTTTGGGCAGGGGACCCTACGAGCAGTACGTC. Its protein is CTSSLGRGPYEQYV.

The chain employs TRBV23-1 and TRBJ1-2; TRBD1 might be the D (5 bases). TRBV23-1 is an open reading frame whose function is uncertain. The V end lost 0 bases, the J end lost 6 bases, and 11 bases lay between the germline ends. This CDR3 spans 14 amino acids. In nucleotides, the CDR3 is TGCGCCAGCAGTCAATCCACAGGAGTGGATGGCTACACCTTC. Translated: CASSQSTGVDGYTF.

This clonotype was seen a handful of times. The rearrangement uses TRBV20-1 and TRBJ2-5, with D perhaps matching TRBD1 (5 bases). CDR1 DFQATT and CDR2 SNEGSKA come from the germline V gene (reference sequence). The CDR3 is made up of 12 amino acids. Trimming took off 5 bases at V and 0 bases at J, with 7 bases between the two ends. Here the CDR3 DNA reads TGCAGTGCTGACAGCGACCAAGAGACCCAGTACTTC. Translated: CSADSDQETQYF.